This TCR beta chain was found in a study of cytomegalovirus exposure and HLA in healthy donors. Overall study results and limits: Later analysis identified a missense DCLRE1C variant that was linked to TCR beta V- and J-gene trimming. TCR sequences were mostly rare, though some public TCRs occurred in many donors. HLA-A and HLA-B allele assignments for most subjects were reportedly predicted accurately using TCR beta sequences.

As regards this clone: Its antigen remains unidentified.

The PCR ran on 60 Vbeta and 13 Jbeta primers. As processed by the authors: Around 11 million shared chains were among approximately 87 million unique TCR beta chains counted in a later analysis. The repertoire was sequenced with immunoSEQ multiplex PCR; TCRdb's copy has only in-frame clones and lacks some. The DNA gave D and trimming, while V, J and clone size come from that table. The sample lists some 150,000 clones, 70% to 90% occurring once. The CDR3 loop spans 15 amino acids. With V trimmed by 0 bases and J by 4 bases, 5 bases remained unmatched. The germline CDR1 and CDR2 sequences are MNHEY and SMNVEV (reference sequence).

The clonotype was recovered from a young woman in good health and CMV-seronegative. The sequenced material came from PBMCs. The rearrangement uses TRBV27 and TRBJ2-7; 8 positions match TRBD1. The CDR3 DNA sequence: TGTGCCAGCAGTTTATCCGGGACAGGCCCGTACGAGCAGTACTTC. This translates into CASSLSGTGPYEQYF.